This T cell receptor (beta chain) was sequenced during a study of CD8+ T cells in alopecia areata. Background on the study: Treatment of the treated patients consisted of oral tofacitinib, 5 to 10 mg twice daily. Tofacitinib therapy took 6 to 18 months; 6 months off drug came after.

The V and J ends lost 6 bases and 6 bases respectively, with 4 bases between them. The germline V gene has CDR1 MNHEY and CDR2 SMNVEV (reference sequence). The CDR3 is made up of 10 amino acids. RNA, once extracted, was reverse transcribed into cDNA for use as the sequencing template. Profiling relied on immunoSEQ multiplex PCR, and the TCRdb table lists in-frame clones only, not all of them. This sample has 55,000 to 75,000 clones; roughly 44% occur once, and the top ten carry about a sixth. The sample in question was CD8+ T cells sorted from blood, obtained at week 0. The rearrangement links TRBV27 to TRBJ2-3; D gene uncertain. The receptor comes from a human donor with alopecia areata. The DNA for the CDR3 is TGTGCCAGCAGGGGTGATACGCAGTATTTT. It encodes CASRGDTQYF.